The rows below give T cell receptor beta chains drawn from one sample of a study of cytomegalovirus exposure and HLA in healthy donors. Method: immunoSEQ multiplex PCR; TCRdb's copy keeps in-frame clones and lacks some. Here the sample spans about 110,000 clones, about 92% being singletons. Sequencing input: PBMCs. These TCRs come from a woman under 30 in good health and CMV-seronegative. Each CDR3 is given with its conserved first and last residue. Fields, in order: clone size, V gene, J gene, D gene, CDR3 protein, CDR3 DNA. A D gene is named only where the DNA matches it firmly. Clone size is not always given. Where it is, it says once, few, many or a class for expanded clones.

-	TRBV18	TRBJ1-1	-	CASSPRFSGKGTEAFF	TGTGCCAGCTCACCTAGATTCTCAGGGAAAGGGACTGAAGCTTTCTTT
-	TRBV28	TRBJ1-5	-	CASSPIQGNGQPQHF	TGTGCCAGCAGTCCCATACAGGGTAATGGGCAGCCCCAGCATTTT
-	TRBV5-1	TRBJ1-2	TRBD1	CASSFGQGAGYGYTF	TGCGCCAGCAGCTTCGGACAGGGGGCGGGCTATGGCTACACCTTC
-	TRBV6-5	TRBJ2-1	-	CASSYTNSGNNEQFF	TGTGCCAGCAGTTATACCAATAGCGGAAACAATGAGCAGTTCTTC
-	TRBV21-1	TRBJ2-1	-	CASSSKRETPNEQFF	TGTGCCAGCAGCAGTAAGCGGGAGACTCCCAATGAGCAGTTCTTC
few	TRBV6-1	TRBJ1-5	TRBD1	CASSTRQGDQPQHF	TGTGCCAGCAGTACGAGACAGGGGGATCAGCCCCAGCATTTT
-	TRBV9	TRBJ1-2	-	CASSYRESYGYTF	TGTGCCAGCAGCTACAGGGAGAGCTATGGCTACACCTTC
-	TRBV5-4	TRBJ2-7	TRBD1	CASSPRDRASYEQYF	TGTGCCAGCAGCCCCCGGGACAGAGCCTCCTACGAGCAGTACTTC
once	TRBV5-1	TRBJ2-7	-	CASSPGSYEQYF	TGCGCCAGCAGCCCCGGGTCCTACGAGCAGTACTTC
-	TRBV28	TRBJ2-7	-	CASSGGVYEQYF	TGTGCCAGCAGTGGCGGCGTATACGAGCAGTACTTC
-	TRBV4-2	TRBJ1-1	-	CASSQDGVNTEAFF	TGTGCCAGCAGCCAAGATGGAGTGAACACTGAAGCTTTCTTT
-	TRBV25-1	TRBJ2-6	TRBD1	CASSAAGGPGANVLTF	TGTGCCAGCAGTGCAGCAGGGGGCCCCGGGGCCAACGTCCTGACTTTC
-	TRBV7-3	TRBJ2-1	TRBD1	CASSLGQGGHNEQFF	TGTGCCAGCAGCCTAGGACAGGGCGGCCACAATGAGCAGTTCTTC
-	TRBV18	TRBJ2-2	TRBD1	CASSPTTGYTGELFF	TGTGCCAGCTCACCGACGACAGGGTACACCGGGGAGCTGTTTTTT
-	TRBV29-1	TRBJ2-5	TRBD2	CSVEFGLAGGQWETQYF	TGCAGCGTTGAGTTTGGGCTAGCGGGGGGGCAGTGGGAGACCCAGTACTTC
-	TRBV7-3	TRBJ2-5	-	CASSLNGWPQETQYF	TGTGCCAGCAGCTTAAACGGGTGGCCACAAGAGACCCAGTACTTC
-	TRBV27	TRBJ2-7	TRBD2	CASRRGTSHHEQYF	TGTGCCAGCAGACGAGGGACTAGTCACCACGAGCAGTACTTC
-	TRBV9	TRBJ2-2	-	CASSAPLTGGQHTGELFF	TGTGCCAGCAGCGCCCCCCTTACCGGGGGTCAGCACACCGGGGAGCTGTTTTTT
-	TRBV4-2	TRBJ1-3	-	CASSQDRRGSPGNTIYF	TGTGCCAGCAGCCAAGATAGGCGGGGCTCCCCTGGAAACACCATATATTTT
-	TRBV15	TRBJ2-1	-	CATSSSVGQSSYNEQFF	TGTGCCACCAGCTCCAGCGTGGGGCAGAGCTCCTACAATGAGCAGTTCTTC
-	TRBV11-1	TRBJ2-3	-	CASSLGSSPAGTDTQYF	TGTGCCAGCAGCTTAGGATCCAGCCCAGCGGGCACAGATACGCAGTATTTT
-	TRBV19	TRBJ2-7	-	CASSSGNYEQYF	TGTGCCAGTAGTAGCGGGAACTACGAGCAGTACTTC
-	TRBV11-2	TRBJ2-1	-	CASRSPADEQFF	TGTGCCAGCCGCTCTCCCGCGGATGAGCAGTTCTTC
-	TRBV4-3	TRBJ2-1	-	CASSRWTASYNEQFF	TGCGCCAGCAGCCGATGGACAGCTAGTTACAATGAGCAGTTCTTC
-	TRBV6-5	TRBJ1-2	TRBD1	CASSLGQGNYGYTF	TGTGCCAGCAGTCTAGGACAGGGGAACTATGGCTACACCTTC
-	TRBV30	TRBJ2-7	TRBD1	CACEDRRSYEQYF	TGTGCCTGCGAGGACAGGCGTTCCTACGAGCAGTACTTC
once	TRBV5-4	TRBJ2-1	-	CASSLEEGEQFF	TGTGCCAGCAGCTTGGAGGAGGGTGAGCAGTTCTTC
-	TRBV11-1	TRBJ2-3	-	CASSFRRTGSTDTQYF	TGTGCCAGCAGTTTCAGGAGGACGGGCAGCACAGATACGCAGTATTTT
-	TRBV5-6	TRBJ1-1	TRBD1	CASSLTIPNRGLNTEAFF	TGTGCCAGCAGCTTGACAATCCCAAACAGGGGCCTGAACACTGAAGCTTTCTTT
-	TRBV25-1	TRBJ2-2	-	CASSAEVGELFF	TGTGCCAGCAGTGCCGAGGTCGGGGAGCTGTTTTTT
-	TRBV9	TRBJ2-2	TRBD1	CASSVVRGLTSNTGELFF	TGTGCCAGCAGCGTAGTCAGGGGGCTTACTTCGAACACCGGGGAGCTGTTTTTT
-	TRBV4-1	TRBJ1-1	-	CASSLSWGGDTEAFF	TGCGCCAGCAGCCTTTCTTGGGGGGGAGACACTGAAGCTTTCTTT
-	TRBV5-4	TRBJ2-3	TRBD2	CASSLMFGRPGQYF	TGTGCCAGCAGCTTGATGTTCGGGAGGCCGGGGCAGTATTTT
-	TRBV5-1	TRBJ2-1	-	CASRPLGGRISEQFF	TGCGCCAGCAGGCCGCTGGGGGGGCGGATTAGTGAGCAGTTCTTC
-	TRBV18	TRBJ2-5	-	CASSLGSAGTQYF	TGTGCCAGCTCACTGGGCTCAGCAGGGACCCAGTACTTC
-	TRBV25-1	TRBJ1-1	-	CASKESGNTEAFF	TGTGCCAGCAAGGAATCGGGGAACACTGAAGCTTTCTTT
-	TRBV28	TRBJ1-1	TRBD1	CASSLLGGNAEAFF	TGTGCCAGCAGTTTATTAGGGGGCAACGCTGAAGCTTTCTTT
-	TRBV7-2	TRBJ1-2	-	CASSLDSMRGYTF	TGTGCCAGCAGCCTTGACAGTATGCGGGGCTACACCTTC
few	TRBV2	TRBJ2-5	TRBD1	CASSSQGVETQYF	TGTGCCAGCAGTTCACAGGGGGTAGAGACCCAGTACTTC
-	TRBV2	TRBJ2-1	TRBD2	CASSDRTSGDNEQFF	TGTGCCAGCAGTGACCGGACTAGCGGTGACAATGAGCAGTTCTTC
-	TRBV5-1	TRBJ2-7	TRBD1	CASSPQGASYEQYF	TGCGCCAGCAGCCCGCAGGGGGCCTCCTACGAGCAGTACTTC
few	TRBV5-8	TRBJ1-2	TRBD1	CASSLVGTGINYGYTF	TGTGCCAGCAGCTTGGTTGGGACAGGGATTAACTATGGCTACACCTTC
-	TRBV7-2	TRBJ2-3	TRBD2	CASSPGLAGGADTQYF	TGTGCCAGCAGCCCGGGACTAGCGGGAGGCGCAGATACGCAGTATTTT
-	TRBV15	TRBJ1-1	-	CATGSGNPNTEAFF	TGTGCCACCGGATCGGGGAATCCTAACACTGAAGCTTTCTTT
-	TRBV7-3	TRBJ2-7	-	CASSSRSGSPYEQYF	TGTGCCAGCAGCTCACGCTCCGGGTCACCCTACGAGCAGTACTTC
-	TRBV5-6	TRBJ1-1	TRBD1	CASSLYRGNRDSQNTEAFF	TGTGCCAGCAGCTTGTATCGGGGGAACCGGGACAGCCAGAACACTGAAGCTTTCTTT
-	TRBV6-6	TRBJ2-1	TRBD1	CASTSGQSNEQFF	TGTGCCAGCACCTCGGGACAGTCCAATGAGCAGTTCTTC
-	TRBV5-1	TRBJ2-5	-	CASSLQGGHQETQYF	TGCGCCAGCAGCTTGCAGGGAGGCCACCAAGAGACCCAGTACTTC
-	TRBV6-1	TRBJ1-5	-	CASSEVGQPGQPQHF	TGTGCCAGCAGTGAAGTGGGGCAGCCCGGTCAGCCCCAGCATTTT
-	TRBV28	TRBJ2-3	TRBD1	CASSSSTPDRGGTDTQYF	TGTGCCAGCAGTTCATCCACGCCGGACAGGGGAGGAACAGATACGCAGTATTTT
-	TRBV27	TRBJ1-4	-	CASSFFPPTGLGVSNEKLFF	TGTGCCAGCAGTTTTTTCCCCCCTACAGGGCTTGGAGTGAGTAATGAAAAACTGTTTTTT
-	TRBV9	TRBJ2-1	TRBD2	CATAGSGSSNEQFF	TGTGCCACCGCGGGTAGCGGGAGCTCCAATGAGCAGTTCTTC
-	TRBV2	TRBJ2-1	TRBD2	CASSKLASGYNEQFF	TGTGCCAGCAGCAAACTGGCTAGCGGATACAATGAGCAGTTCTTC
-	TRBV9	TRBJ2-3	-	CASSGPGDTQYF	TGTGCCAGCAGCGGGCCGGGAGATACGCAGTATTTT
-	TRBV2	TRBJ1-1	TRBD1	CASRFEQGYEAFF	TGTGCCAGCAGATTTGAACAGGGGTATGAAGCTTTCTTT